The subject of this entry is one T cell receptor (beta chain). This receptor's antigen is unknown. No base qualities exist here, and no much larger clone lies one base off it. This specimen includes other DNA sequences encoding the same CDR3. The sample is drawn from a study of shared clonotypes between healthy human individuals (TCRdb year 2020). Context from the whole study: The cohort included three men and a couple of women between 18 and 49 years of age. The study deeply sequenced blood TCR repertoires of roughly five healthy adults to estimate repertoire size and the extent of clonotype sharing between individuals. Leukapheresis yielded between about 0.85 and 9 billion PBMCs per donor. To increase sequencing depth and limit assay-specific biases, different laboratories used diverse techniques to prepare libraries and sequence TCR repertoires. For each donor, CD4 naive and CD4 memory were each given three plates, CD8 naive was given two plates, and CD8 memory was given one plate. The research as a whole found: The genetic and exposure-history diversity represented was limited by the small number of donors. Pairwise subsampling led to the expectation that sequencing depth would affect the degree of clonotype sharing among donors. Sampling was limited to blood, and TCR repertoires in tissue likely differ from TCR repertoires in blood. Even with the large sequencing depth, rarefaction of the sorted-subset datasets indicated that sequencing was incomplete. Higher generation probabilities were observed for clonotypes shared by all four sorted-subset donors than for non-shared clonotypes. When a handful of donors were compared, the shared fraction of clonotypes was about 5% for naive CD4, about 4% for naive CD8, 2.3% for memory CD4, and 0.3% to 0.5% for memory CD8. Estimated clonotype richness was generally larger for naive than for memory subsets.

The germline V gene gives CDR1 as MNHEY and CDR2 as SVGAGI. The germline ends are 12 bases apart after V is trimmed by 3 bases and J by 4 bases. The CDR3 runs 14 amino acids, cysteine and phenylalanine included. This entry keeps only the CDR3 DNA: 42 bases, framed from base 1. Using the deep immunoSEQ assay, TCR CDR3 regions were amplified from genomic DNA by multiplex PCR. Extracted genomic DNA from each cell subset was spread evenly across all wells of several immunoSEQ 96-well plates, with each plate serving as a replicate. For sorted subsets, each replicate PCR was loaded with around 220 ng genomic DNA, equivalent to 32,000 or so T cell genomes. Purified libraries were quantified with a Qubit 3.0 fluorometer, sized on a Bioanalyzer 2100, and re-quantified with the KAPA Library Quantification kit. Every immunoSEQ 96-well plate was sequenced on a separate single-read 150-cycle Illumina NextSeq 550 flow cell. Processing in the source paper ran as follows. The immunoSEQ output contained only junctional sequences without quality scores, so filtering could not match that applied to full-length reads. Sequences were annotated with PyIR, a Python wrapper for IgBLAST v1.9, and V/J genes and CDR3 were assigned using IMGT germline references. Any read was removed if the V/J assignment was weak (E-value above 1e-6), the CDR3 was missing, or the read contained stop codons, out-of-frame junctions, or ambiguous translated residues. V3J clonotypes were defined as sequences sharing the same inferred V gene, J gene, and CDR3 amino acid sequence. The percentage overlap between two repertoires was calculated by dividing the number of shared unique clonotypes by the size of the smaller repertoire. Repertoire richness was assessed with RTK rarefaction, the Chao1 estimator, and Recon v2.1 estimates of unobserved clonotypes. Generation probabilities were computed with OLGA for all TCRbeta clonotypes obtained by the gDNA method from several donors. As stored in TCRdb, this immuneACCESS dataset retains in-frame rearrangements with V and J assigned. A fraction of the clones does not appear; measured against another copy, unresolved V genes explain less than half of the discrepancy, and the remainder lacks a known reason. The DNA was the basis for D and trimming; V, J and clone size are from that table. Here the sample has under 2,000,000 clones; about 95% occur a single time. The ten largest clones take up 1% to 1.5% of the sample.

CD8 naive samples were obtained by positive selection for CCR7 among CD45RO-negative cells, yielding a CD45RA+CCR7+ population from which TemRA cells were excluded. The donors were healthy, HIV-negative adults who had no recently reported acute infections or vaccinations. All donors were Caucasian adults living in Nashville, Tennessee, USA. Blood was collected by leukapheresis, and PBMCs were isolated by Ficoll-Histopaque density gradient centrifugation and then cryopreserved in liquid nitrogen vapor phase. Analytical flow cytometry was used to check the purity and quantity of every magnetically sorted T cell population. Genomic DNA was isolated from every sorted fraction and measured by UV absorbance on a Nanodrop 2000c.

This receptor was obtained from a man younger than 35 in good health. The source material was naive CD8+ T cells sorted from blood. In light of the paper, this sample's cell subset or site label describes: CD45RA+CCR7+. The chain employs TRBV6-5 and TRBJ1-2; the D gene is possibly TRBD1, with 6 bases matching. This receptor carries the CDR3 CASSYSGQFYGYTF. In nucleotide form, the sequence is TGTGCCAGCAGTTATTCAGGACAGTTCTATGGCTACACCTTC.